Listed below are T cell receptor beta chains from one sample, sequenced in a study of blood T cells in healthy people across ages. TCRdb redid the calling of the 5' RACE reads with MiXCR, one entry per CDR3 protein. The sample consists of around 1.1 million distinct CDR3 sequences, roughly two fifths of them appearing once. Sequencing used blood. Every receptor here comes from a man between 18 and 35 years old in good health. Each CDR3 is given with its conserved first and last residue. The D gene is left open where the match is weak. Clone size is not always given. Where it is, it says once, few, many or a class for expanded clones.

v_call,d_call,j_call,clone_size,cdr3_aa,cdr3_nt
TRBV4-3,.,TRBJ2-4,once,CASSQGRARENIQYF,TGCGCCAGCAGCCAAGGAAGGGCTCGGGAAAACATTCAGTACTTC
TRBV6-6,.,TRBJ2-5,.,CASSYRGQETQYF,TGTGCCAGCAGTTATCGAGGTCAAGAGACCCAGTACTTC
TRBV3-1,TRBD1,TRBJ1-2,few,CASSHRTGSNYGYTF,TGTGCCAGCAGCCACCGGACAGGATCTAACTATGGCTACACCTTC
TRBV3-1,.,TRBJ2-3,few,CASSPNGQGTDTQYF,TGTGCCAGCAGCCCAAATGGGCAGGGCACAGATACGCAGTATTTT
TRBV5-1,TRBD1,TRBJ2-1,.,CASSLTDREETQFF,TGCGCCAGCAGCCTTACTGACAGGGAAGAGACCCAGTTCTTC
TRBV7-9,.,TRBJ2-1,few,CASSSGPAAVNEQFF,TGTGCCAGCAGCTCCGGGCCAGCGGCGGTTAATGAGCAGTTCTTC
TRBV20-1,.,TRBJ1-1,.,CSAKGRAGGWTEAFF,TGCAGTGCTAAAGGACGGGCTGGGGGGTGGACTGAAGCTTTCTTT
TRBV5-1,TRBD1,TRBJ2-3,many,CASSLTGTGGTDTQYF,TGCGCCAGCAGCTTGACCGGGACAGGAGGCACAGATACGCAGTATTTT
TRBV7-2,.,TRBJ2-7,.,CASSLSAGEQYF,TGTGCCAGCAGCTTATCAGCGGGCGAGCAGTACTTC
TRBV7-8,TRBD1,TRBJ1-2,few,CASSPRDRTGFYGYTF,TGTGCCAGCAGCCCACGGGACCGGACAGGGTTTTACGGCTACACCTTC
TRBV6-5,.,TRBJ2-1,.,CASTRRNEQFF,TGTGCCAGCACCCGGCGGAATGAGCAGTTCTTC
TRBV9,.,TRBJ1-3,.,CASSVGSASGNTIYF,TGTGCCAGCAGCGTAGGATCGGCCTCTGGAAACACCATATATTTT
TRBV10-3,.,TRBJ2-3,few,CAISSDGGLTDTQYF,TGTGCCATCAGTTCGGACGGGGGCCTCACAGATACGCAGTATTTT
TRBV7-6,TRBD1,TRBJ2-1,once,CASSLEGAARHNEQFF,TGTGCCAGCAGCTTAGAGGGGGCTGCTAGGCACAATGAGCAGTTCTTC
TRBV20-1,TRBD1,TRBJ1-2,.,CSARDHRGKNYGYTF,TGCAGTGCTAGAGATCACAGGGGAAAGAACTATGGCTACACCTTC
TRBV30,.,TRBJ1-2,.,CAWNPAFYGYTF,TGTGCCTGGAACCCGGCGTTTTATGGCTACACCTTC
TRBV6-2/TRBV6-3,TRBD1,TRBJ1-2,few,CASSYGGTAFRRYGYTF,TGTGCCAGCAGTTACGGCGGGACAGCGTTCCGGCGTTATGGCTACACCTTC
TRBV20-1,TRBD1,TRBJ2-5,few,CSARVPGTGQETQYF,TGCAGTGCTAGAGTCCCCGGGACAGGCCAAGAGACCCAGTACTTC
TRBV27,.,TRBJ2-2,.,CASSVADTPGHGELFF,TGTGCCAGCAGTGTGGCGGACACTCCTGGTCACGGGGAGCTGTTTTTT
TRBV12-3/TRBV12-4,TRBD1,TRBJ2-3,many,CASRETGADTQYF,TGTGCCAGCAGGGAGACAGGGGCCGATACGCAGTATTTT
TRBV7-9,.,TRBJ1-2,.,CASSSTVIEGYGYTF,TGTGCCAGCAGCTCCACTGTTATCGAGGGGTATGGCTACACCTTC
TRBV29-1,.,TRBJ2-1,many,CSVEASGNEQFF,TGCAGCGTTGAAGCCTCAGGGAATGAGCAGTTCTTC
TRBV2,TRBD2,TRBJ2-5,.,CASSEGTSGPVYNEQYF,TGTGCCAGCAGTGAAGGGACTAGCGGGCCCGTCTACAATGAGCAGTACTTC
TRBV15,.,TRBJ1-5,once,CATSRGRGGAVRGNQPQHF,TGTGCCACCAGCAGAGGAAGAGGGGGGGCGGTACGGGGCAATCAGCCCCAGCATTTT
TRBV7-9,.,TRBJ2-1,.,CASSLVVTGPYNEQFF,TGTGCCAGCAGCTTAGTAGTCACAGGCCCGTACAATGAGCAGTTCTTC
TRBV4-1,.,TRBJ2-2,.,CASSQERSHTGELFF,TGCGCCAGCAGCCAGGAAAGATCACACACCGGGGAGCTGTTTTTT
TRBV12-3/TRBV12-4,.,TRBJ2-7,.,CANSLEVISLTTEQYF,TGTGCCAACAGTTTGGAGGTTATCTCTTTAACCACCGAGCAGTACTTC
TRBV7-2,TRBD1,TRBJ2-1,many,CASSLDRTGVNNEQFF,TGTGCCAGCAGCTTAGATAGGACAGGGGTCAACAATGAGCAGTTCTTC
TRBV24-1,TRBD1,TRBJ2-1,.,CATSVGTGDYNEQFF,TGTGCCACCAGTGTAGGGACAGGCGACTACAATGAGCAGTTCTTC
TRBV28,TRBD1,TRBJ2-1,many,CASSSGTGELAYNEQFF,TGTGCCAGCAGTTCCGGGACAGGGGAATTAGCCTACAATGAGCAGTTCTTC
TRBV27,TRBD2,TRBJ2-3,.,CASRLSRGSTDTQYF,TGTGCCAGCAGGTTATCGCGGGGGAGCACAGATACGCAGTATTTT
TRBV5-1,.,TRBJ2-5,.,CASSLDSLATQYF,TGCGCCAGCAGCTTGGACAGTTTGGCGACCCAGTACTTC
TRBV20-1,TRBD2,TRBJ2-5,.,CSARDPGGEQYF,TGCAGTGCTAGAGATCCCGGGGGGGAGCAGTACTTC
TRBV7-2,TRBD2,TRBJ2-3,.,CASSFGREMDTQYF,TGTGCCAGCAGCTTTGGGCGGGAGATGGATACGCAGTATTTT
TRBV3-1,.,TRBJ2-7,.,CASSHPGRSYEQYF,TGTGCCAGCAGCCATCCAGGGAGATCCTACGAGCAGTACTTC
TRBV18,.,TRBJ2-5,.,CASAPATETQYF,TGTGCCAGCGCACCAGCGACAGAGACCCAGTACTTC
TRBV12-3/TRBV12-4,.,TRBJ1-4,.,CASSVLAGNEKLFF,TGTGCCAGCAGTGTATTGGCTGGCAATGAAAAACTGTTTTTT
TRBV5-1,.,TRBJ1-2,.,CASSLAVGEQTLRYTF,TGCGCCAGCAGCTTGGCCGTAGGCGAACAGACCCTCAGGTACACCTTC
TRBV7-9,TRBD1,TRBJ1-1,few,CASSSRQGLMPNTEAFF,TGTGCCAGCAGCTCTCGACAGGGCCTGATGCCGAACACTGAAGCTTTCTTT
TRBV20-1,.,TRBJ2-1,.,CSATTRGRGAGNEQFF,TGCAGTGCTACCACCCGGGGCCGGGGGGCGGGTAATGAGCAGTTCTTC
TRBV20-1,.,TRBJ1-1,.,CSFYHTEAFF,TGCAGTTTCTACCACACTGAAGCTTTCTTT